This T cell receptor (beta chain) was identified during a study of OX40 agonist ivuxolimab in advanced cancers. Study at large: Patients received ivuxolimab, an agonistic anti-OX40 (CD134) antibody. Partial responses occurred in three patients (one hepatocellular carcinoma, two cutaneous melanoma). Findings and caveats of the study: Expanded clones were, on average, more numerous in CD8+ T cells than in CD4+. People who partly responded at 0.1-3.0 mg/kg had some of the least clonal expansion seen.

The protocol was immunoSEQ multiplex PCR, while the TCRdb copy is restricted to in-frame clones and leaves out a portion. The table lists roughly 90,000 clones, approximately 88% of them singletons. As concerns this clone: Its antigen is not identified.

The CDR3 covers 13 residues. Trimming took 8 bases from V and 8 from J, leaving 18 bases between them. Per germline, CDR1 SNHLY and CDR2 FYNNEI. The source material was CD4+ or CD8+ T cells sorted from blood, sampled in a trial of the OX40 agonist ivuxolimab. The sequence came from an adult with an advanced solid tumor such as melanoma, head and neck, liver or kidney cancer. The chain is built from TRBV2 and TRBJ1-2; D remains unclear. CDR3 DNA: TGTGCCAGCTCGCGTGCAGATGGTGGAGGCTACACCTTC. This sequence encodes CASSRADGGGYTF.